This passage covers 21 T cell receptor beta chains from one sample sequenced in a study of Graves' ophthalmopathy and Graves' hyperthyroidism. CDR3 regions of TCR beta were amplified from RNA transcripts. The first round was an RT-PCR with HTBI primers, and the second round was a multiplex PCR. MiXCR was run by TCRdb on the multiplex PCR reads, yielding one entry per CDR3 protein. The sample shows roughly 610,000 distinct CDR3 sequences, about 24% of them seen only once. The sequenced sample consisted of peripheral blood. These receptors were collected from a woman under 30 with stable Graves' hyperthyroidism. Some clones in this sample may be carry-over from other donors' samples.

Many counts were recorded for this clonotype. This chain joins TRBV5-1 and TRBJ1-2; tentatively, D is TRBD1 (6 bases). The germline CDR1 and CDR2 sequences are SGHRS and YFSETQ. The V gene lost 4 bases and the J gene lost 7 bases, with 14 bases spanning the gap. This CDR3 comprises 13 residues. Here the CDR3 DNA reads TGCGCCAGCAGCACATCAGGGGTCTTTGGCTACACCTTC. Translation: CASSTSGVFGYTF.

This clonotype was found a few times. V usage is TRBV29-1 and J usage is TRBJ2-7, with 8 nucleotides matching TRBD2. The germline V gene has CDR1 SQVTM and CDR2 ANQGSEA. The length of the CDR3 is 15 residues. J was trimmed by 3 bases and V by 5 bases; bases with no gene match: 12. CDR3 in amino acids: CSVWISGGMSYEQYF. In DNA form, the CDR3 reads TGCAGCGTTTGGATCAGCGGGGGAATGAGCTACGAGCAGTACTTC.

The table lists this clonotype with many counts. This chain joins TRBV19 and TRBJ1-5; no clear D gene. Germline-derived CDR1 and CDR2 are LNHDA and SQIVND (reference sequence). Between the trimmed V and J ends, which lost 5 bases and 2 bases, there was a span of 10 bases. This CDR3 is built from 14 residues. CDR3 nucleotide sequence: TGTGCCAGTAGTCATCCGAGGGGCAATCAGCCCCAGCATTTT. Its protein is CASSHPRGNQPQHF.

This clonotype was observed a handful of times. The V gene is TRBV18, the J gene TRBJ1-2; D ambiguous. Germline CDR1 and CDR2: KGHSH and LQKENI. This CDR3 region has 14 residues. V shed 5 bases and J shed 4 bases, with 14 bases lying between them. The CDR3 reads CASSTEDGAYGYTF. CDR3 bases: TGTGCCAGCTCAACAGAGGACGGAGCCTATGGCTACACCTTC.

This clonotype was recorded many times. V and J are TRBV20-1 and TRBJ1-6, with 8 positions matching TRBD1. CDR3 size: 16 residues. Germline CDR1 is DFQATT and CDR2 is SNEGSKA (reference sequence). Germline trimming cut 0 bases from V and 7 bases from J; bases unmatched to any gene: 8. The CDR3 nucleotides are TGCAGTGCTAGAGATCAAAGACAGGGGAGGAATTCACCCCTCCACTTT. Residues: CSARDQRQGRNSPLHF.

The chain uses TRBV19 and TRBJ2-5; 9 bases match TRBD2. Germline V CDR1 and CDR2: LNHDA, SQIVND (reference sequence). The CDR3 is 15 amino acids. Trimming cost V 5 bases and J 5 bases; bases outside gene matches: 9. The CDR3 nucleotides read TGTGCCAGTAGTCCCATAGCGGGGGTATTGGAGACCCAGTACTTC. Translation gives CASSPIAGVLETQYF. Together with reference TRBV19 and TRBJ2-5, the CDR3 gives the full variable domain: DGGITQSPKYLFRKEGQNVTLSCEQNLNHDAMYWYRQDPGQGLRLIYYSQIVNDFQKGDIAEGYSVSREKKESFPLTVTSAQKNPTAFYLCASSPIAGVLETQYFGPGTRLLVL.

This clonotype was counted a few times. The V call is TRBV3-1, the J call TRBJ2-7; D might be TRBD1 (6 bases). The germline gives CDR1 LGHDT, CDR2 YNNKEL (reference sequence). The CDR3 is 16 amino acids. V lost 4 bases and J lost 7, with 23 bases in between. CDR3 protein: CASSPHGTLVAEEQYF. In nucleotides, the CDR3 is TGTGCCAGCAGCCCTCACGGGACACTTGTAGCTGAAGAGCAGTACTTC.

This clonotype was seen at least ten times. The V and J genes are TRBV4-1 and TRBJ2-5; D is unresolved. The CDR3 is 16 residues long. V was pared by 0 bases and J by 1 base, with 12 bases between. Germline assignment: CDR1 MGHRA and CDR2 YSYEKL. The CDR3 nucleotides read TGCGCCAGCAGCCAAGAAGGACCGACCGGCCAAGAGACCCAGTACTTC. Its translation is CASSQEGPTGQETQYF.

The V and J genes are TRBV6-1 and TRBJ1-1; TRBD1 aligns across 8 bases. Germline CDR1 MNHNS, CDR2 SASEGT. With 8 bases clipped from V and 6 bases from J, the junction kept 5 bases outside the gene matches. The CDR3 contains 12 residues. The CDR3 loop reads CASGTGLAEAFF. The CDR3 DNA follows: TGTGCCAGCGGGACAGGTCTTGCTGAAGCTTTCTTT.

The chain uses TRBV7-9 and TRBJ1-5; 12 nucleotides match TRBD1. After removal of 3 bases from V and 6 bases from J, the junction contained 3 bases not matched to a gene. The CDR3 covers 15 residues. Per the germline V gene, CDR1 is SEHNR and CDR2 is FQNEAQ (reference sequence). CDR3 loop: CASSFGTGGIQPQHF. The DNA of the CDR3 is TGTGCCAGCAGCTTCGGGACAGGGGGCATTCAGCCCCAGCATTTT.

This clonotype was seen many times. The chain combines TRBV5-4 with TRBJ1-2; maybe TRBD1 (5 bases). Trimming cost V 0 bases and J 8 bases, with 14 bases left between them. CDR1 and CDR2 from the germline V gene are SGHNT and YYREEE (reference sequence). This CDR3 has 14 amino acids. CDR3 amino acids: CASSLEGAGRGYTF. The CDR3 nucleotides are TGTGCCAGCAGCTTGGAGGGTGCAGGGCGAGGCTACACCTTC.

The rearrangement joins TRBV28 to TRBJ1-2; 9 bases fit TRBD1. This CDR3 is built from 13 residues. CDR1 and CDR2 (germline): MDHEN, SYDVKM. With V trimmed by 5 bases and J by 9 bases, 7 bases remained unmatched. The CDR3 DNA reads as TGTGCCAGCAGTCCTCGGGACAGGGTGCGCTACACCTTC. Translating it yields CASSPRDRVRYTF.

This clonotype was observed many times. V usage is TRBV7-9 and J usage is TRBJ2-2; no reliable D call. V was shortened by 7 bases and J by 5 bases, with 17 bases between the two germline ends. From germline, CDR1 is SEHNR and CDR2 FQNEAQ (reference sequence). The CDR3 runs to 15 residues. Here the CDR3 DNA reads TGTGCCAGCACCCTGACTTCCCCCGGAACCGGGGAGCTGTTTTTT. It translates to CASTLTSPGTGELFF. Variable domain in full (rest from reference TRBV7-9 and TRBJ2-2): DTGVSQNPRHKITKRGQNVTFRCDPISEHNRLYWYRQTLGQGPEFLTYFQNEAQLEKSRLLSDRFSAERPKGSFSTLEIQRTEQGDSAMYLCASTLTSPGTGELFFGEGSRLTVL.

This clonotype was detected ten times or more. V is TRBV7-2 and J is TRBJ1-2; 8 bases fit TRBD1. V was clipped by 7 bases and J by 5 bases; unmatched bases: 9. Germline V gives CDR1 SGHTA, CDR2 FQGNSA. CDR3 length equals 14 residues. As DNA, the CDR3 is TGTGCCAGCACCCTGGACAGGGCCGGATATGGCTACACCTTC. This sequence encodes CASTLDRAGYGYTF.

This clonotype was found many times. The gene calls are TRBV28 and TRBJ1-5, with D unclear. Germline values: CDR1 MDHEN, CDR2 SYDVKM. This CDR3 spans 15 amino acids. Trimming removed 4 bases from V and 0 bases from J, with 10 bases in between. CDR3 amino acids: CASSSGRFSNQPQHF. The CDR3 DNA is TGTGCCAGCAGTTCGGGCCGGTTTAGCAATCAGCCCCAGCATTTT.

This chain uses TRBV11-2 with TRBJ2-7, with TRBD2 matching over 12 bases. With 2 bases clipped from V and 1 base from J, the junction kept 6 bases outside the gene matches. CDR3 length equals 17 residues. The germline CDR1 and CDR2 sequences are SGHAT and FQNNGV. CDR3 residues: CASSLFLTSGGSYEQYF. The CDR3 DNA reads as TGTGCCAGCAGCTTATTTCTGACTAGCGGGGGATCCTACGAGCAGTACTTC. The full variable domain, with the rest looked up from reference TRBV11-2 and TRBJ2-7, is EAGVAQSPRYKIIEKRQSVAFWCNPISGHATLYWYQQILGQGPKLLIQFQNNGVVDDSQLPKDRFSAERLKGVDSTLKIQPAKLEDSAVYLCASSLFLTSGGSYEQYFGPGTRLTVT.

The chain joins TRBV6-1 to TRBJ2-7; 9 nucleotides match TRBD1. The ends lost 8 bases at V and 6 bases at J; junction bases unmatched: 11. CDR1 is MNHNS, CDR2 SASEGT, per germline. The CDR3 extends over 14 amino acids. The chain's CDR3 is CASGRQGELFEQYF. The CDR3 DNA follows: TGTGCCAGCGGAAGACAGGGGGAGCTTTTCGAGCAGTACTTC.

The sample holds many counts of this clonotype. The chain has TRBV15 and TRBJ1-2; the match to TRBD1 covers 7 bases. Looked up from germline, CDR1 is LNHNV and CDR2 is YYDKDF (reference sequence). The CDR3 length is 16 residues. V shed 0 bases, J shed 7 bases, and the junction held 11 bases outside the gene matches. CDR3 nucleotide sequence: TGTGCCACCAGCAGAGATTGGACAGGCCAAGCGATTGGCTACACCTTC. Amino acids: CATSRDWTGQAIGYTF. Full variable domain (remainder filled in from reference TRBV15 and TRBJ1-2): DAMVIQNPRYQVTQFGKPVTLSCSQTLNHNVMYWYQQKSSQAPKLLFHYYDKDFNNEADTPDNFQSRRPNTSFCFLDIRSPGLGDTAMYLCATSRDWTGQAIGYTFGSGTRLTVV.

This clonotype was recorded at least ten times. The chain has TRBV24-1 and TRBJ2-2, with TRBD2 matching 13 bases. The CDR3 is 16 amino acids. V was clipped by 5 bases and J by 4 bases; unmatched bases: 3. Looked up from germline, CDR1 is KGHDR and CDR2 is SFDVKD. CDR3 residues: CATSGGLAGFTGELFF. The CDR3 coding sequence is TGTGCCACCAGTGGGGGACTAGCGGGATTCACCGGGGAGCTGTTTTTT.

This chain links TRBV5-5 with TRBJ2-7; 10 bases agree with TRBD2. The V segment lost 3 bases and the J segment 2 bases; nucleotides outside the gene matches: 5. CDR1 SGHKS and CDR2 YYEKEE come from the germline V gene (reference sequence). The CDR3 has 15 amino acids. CDR3: CASSYSSGSPYEQYF. The CDR3 nucleotides read TGTGCCAGCAGCTACTCTAGCGGGAGTCCCTACGAGCAGTACTTC. The full variable domain, with the rest looked up from reference TRBV5-5 and TRBJ2-7, is DAGVTQSPTHLIKTRGQQVTLRCSPISGHKSVSWYQQVLGQGPQFIFQYYEKEERGRGNFPDRFSARQFPNYSSELNVNALLLGDSALYLCASSYSSGSPYEQYFGPGTRLTVT.

This clonotype was picked up many times. J is TRBJ1-6 and V is TRBV6-1; maybe TRBD1 (6 bases). From germline, CDR1 is MNHNS and CDR2 SASEGT. Trimming left V 8 bases short and J 6 bases short, with 14 bases between. The CDR3 extends over 14 amino acids. The CDR3 is CASGRKGGNSPLHF. The CDR3 coding sequence is TGTGCCAGCGGTAGAAAGGGGGGTAATTCACCCCTCCACTTT.